This record concerns one T cell receptor (beta chain) sequence. The antigen remains unidentified. Combining a sample-barcoded 5' primer with a J-beta primer mix, a second PCR ran for roughly 7 to 12 cycles. A tag from a template-switch adaptor with 12 random nucleotides marked each cDNA molecule. Each CDR3 protein gets one entry after TCRdb re-called the 5' RACE reads with MiXCR. Of 1,300,000 or so distinct CDR3 sequences listed, roughly 64% are singletons. Germline CDR1 reads SEHNR; CDR2 reads FQNEAQ (reference sequence). There are 15 residues in the CDR3. Trimming left V 5 bases short and J 7 bases short, with 19 bases between. The sample belongs to a study of blood T cells in healthy people across ages. Study-wide findings and caveats: With unsorted PBMCs, a conclusive comparison of naive versus antigen-experienced cells was not possible.

Material: blood. The TCR sequence derives from a man aged 18 to 35 in good health. The gene calls are TRBV7-9 and TRBJ2-3; a possible D gene is TRBD2 (5 bases). The CDR3 bases are TGTGCCAGCAGCCCTTCTAGCTCGGGTCCTCATACGCAGTATTTT. Its protein product is CASSPSSSGPHTQYF.